The 5 T cell receptor beta chains given below trace back to one sample, sequenced in a study of blood T cell repertoires in COVID-19. Here immunoSEQ multiplex PCR was the method, and the copy in TCRdb shows in-frame clones only, minus some. The sample carries about 200,000 clones, 70% to 85% recorded once. The sample consisted of peripheral blood. The source is a man aged 45-65 years who had recovered from COVID-19.

The V call is TRBV15, the J call TRBJ2-7, with 7 bases lining up with TRBD1. The J segment lost 3 bases and the V segment lost 0 bases, leaving 2 bases of the junction unmatched. The CDR3 loop spans 14 amino acids. The germline V gene has CDR1 LNHNV and CDR2 YYDKDF (reference sequence). The CDR3, as DNA: TGTGCCACCAGCAGAGACAGGGGGATCTACGAGCAGTACTTC. The encoded protein is CATSRDRGIYEQYF.

Worth noting for this clone: A read error may account for a junction end that differs from germline. This chain connects TRBV28 to TRBJ2-7; D not resolved. There are 10 residues in the CDR3. Germline V CDR1 and CDR2: MDHEN, SYDVKM. The CDR3 is CASSSTKVDF. As DNA, the CDR3 is TGTGCCAGCAGCTCTACTAAAGTGGACTTC.

CDR3 protein: CASSLERDQPQHF. The CDR3, as DNA: TGTGCCAGCAGCTTAGAGCGGGATCAGCCCCAGCATTTT. The chain has TRBV11-2 and TRBJ1-5; D remains unclear. The CDR3 contains 13 residues. Trimming stripped 0 bases from V and 5 bases from J, with 5 bases between. The germline V gene has CDR1 SGHAT and CDR2 FQNNGV.

This chain uses TRBV2 with TRBJ1-1; D is ambiguous. CDR1 SNHLY and CDR2 FYNNEI come from the germline V gene. The CDR3 extends over 14 amino acids. V lost 6 bases and J 6 bases, leaving 17 bases between the germline ends. Here the CDR3 reads CASSRGEGAAEAFF. The CDR3 DNA sequence: TGTGCCAGCAGCCGTGGGGAGGGAGCGGCTGAAGCTTTCTTT.

The rearrangement links TRBV11-2 to TRBJ2-1; maybe TRBD1 (6 bases). CDR3 size: 18 residues. The germline V gene has CDR1 SGHAT and CDR2 FQNNGV. V lost 3 bases and J lost 1, with 19 bases in between. The CDR3 protein is CASSFDLGSGVSYNEQFF. The CDR3 nucleotides are TGTGCCAGCAGCTTTGATTTGGGCTCAGGGGTTTCCTACAATGAGCAGTTCTTC.